These T cell receptor beta chains were read from a single sample in a study of CD8+ T cells in alopecia areata. The method was immunoSEQ multiplex PCR; TCRdb's version includes in-frame clones alone and lacks a portion of them. Among 170,000 or so clones listed, roughly 62% were seen once. Material: CD8+ T cells sorted from blood, obtained at week 24, from a patient treated with tofacitinib. The source is a human donor with alopecia areata. The CDR3 runs from the conserved cysteine through the conserved F or W. The order of the fields is V gene, clone size, D gene, J gene, CDR3 DNA, CDR3 protein. A D gene is named only where the DNA matches it firmly. Only part of the rows carry a size: once, few, many, or a class if the clone is expanded.

>TRBV14|few|.|TRBJ2-1
TGTGCCAGCAGCCAAGATTGGGGTGGGGAGCAGTTCTTC
CASSQDWGGEQFF
>TRBV6-1|.|TRBD1|TRBJ2-7
TGTGCCAGCAGTGACAGGGGGCAATTAAACGAGCAGTACTTC
CASSDRGQLNEQYF
>TRBV30|.|.|TRBJ1-1
TGTGCCTGGAGTCTGGGACATATGAACACTGAAGCTTTCTTT
CAWSLGHMNTEAFF
>TRBV7-9|few|.|TRBJ2-1
TGTGCCAGCAGCTCATCAGGAGAGCAGTTCTTC
CASSSSGEQFF
>TRBV6-5|.|.|TRBJ2-3
TGTGCCAGCAGGATCCTAGCGATGAACACAGATACGCAGTATTTT
CASRILAMNTDTQYF
>TRBV7-9|.|TRBD1|TRBJ1-2
TGTGCCAGCAGCTTAGAAGGGGGCGAGTTAAACTATGGCTACACCTTC
CASSLEGGELNYGYTF
>TRBV5-6|.|.|TRBJ2-7
TGTGCCAGCAAACCGGACGGGTCAAGCTACGAGCAGTACTTC
CASKPDGSSYEQYF
>TRBV2|.|.|TRBJ1-2
TGTGCCAGCAGTGGATCACCTAACTATGGCTACACCTTC
CASSGSPNYGYTF
>TRBV30|.|.|TRBJ2-6
TGTGCCTGGAGTGTAGGGTTTAAGTTCCTGACTTTC
CAWSVGFKFLTF
>TRBV7-9|.|TRBD1|TRBJ2-7
TGTGCCAGCGCCGGACAGGCCATCTACGAGCAGTACTTC
CASAGQAIYEQYF
>TRBV6-5|.|.|TRBJ2-7
TGTGCCAGCAGCACAGGGAGCTCCTACGAGCAGTACTTC
CASSTGSSYEQYF
>TRBV4-1|.|TRBD1|TRBJ1-6
TGCGCCAGCAGACAAGGGGGCCCTCCTAATTCACCCCTCCACTTT
CASRQGGPPNSPLHF
>TRBV29-1|few|.|TRBJ2-3
TGCAGCGTTGAAGGCCTTGGTGCAGGCTCTAGCACAGATACGCAGTATTTT
CSVEGLGAGSSTDTQYF
>TRBV5-6|.|TRBD2|TRBJ2-1
TGTGCCAGCAGGGACGGACTAGTCGGCTACAATGAGCAGTTCTTC
CASRDGLVGYNEQFF
>TRBV2|.|TRBD1|TRBJ2-7
TGTGCCAGCGGATCGGGACAGGGAGCTGACGAGCAGTACTTC
CASGSGQGADEQYF
>TRBV6-5|.|.|TRBJ1-6
TGTGCCACAGGGGCCCGTCATAATTCACCCCTCCACTTT
CATGARHNSPLHF
>TRBV29-1|.|.|TRBJ2-2
TGCAGCGTTTCCGGGAAGAAATTCAACGGGGAGCTGTTTTTT
CSVSGKKFNGELFF
>TRBV5-1|.|.|TRBJ2-7
TGCGCCAGCACCAATTTAGGGGTCGGCGAGCAGTACTTC
CASTNLGVGEQYF
>TRBV19|few|.|TRBJ1-5
TGTGCCAGTAGTCATGGGGGTCAGCCCCAGCATTTT
CASSHGGQPQHF
>TRBV30|once|.|TRBJ1-1
TGTGCCTGGAGGCTTGGGGGGATGAACACTGAAGCTTTCTTT
CAWRLGGMNTEAFF
>TRBV5-4|.|.|TRBJ1-1
TGTGCCAGCAGCTTGTATTTCGGGAACACTGAAGCTTTCTTT
CASSLYFGNTEAFF
>TRBV7-9|few|.|TRBJ2-2
TGTGCCAGCGGCCCTAGGGTGTACGGGGAGCTGTTTTTT
CASGPRVYGELFF
>TRBV29-1|.|.|TRBJ2-5
TGCAGCGTTGAAGCACGGGGGAAGGAGACCCAGTACTTC
CSVEARGKETQYF
>TRBV2|few|TRBD1|TRBJ1-1
TGTGCCAGTACCCAATCACAGGGGGTCGCTGAAGCTTTCTTT
CASTQSQGVAEAFF
>TRBV5-6|.|TRBD1|TRBJ1-5
TGTGCCAGCAGCTACGGGACAGGGGTTCAGCCCCAGCATTTT
CASSYGTGVQPQHF
>TRBV4-1|few|TRBD1|TRBJ2-5
TGCGCCAGCAGCCAAACGACAGGGGAGGAGACCCAGTACTTC
CASSQTTGEETQYF
>TRBV29-1|.|.|TRBJ2-3
TGCAGCGTTGAGACCGGGGACCCCGGGGATACGCAGTATTTT
CSVETGDPGDTQYF
>TRBV13|few|TRBD1|TRBJ1-4
TGTGCCAGCAGCACCACAGGGGGTTCTGAAAAACTGTTTTTT
CASSTTGGSEKLFF
>TRBV29-1|.|.|TRBJ2-1
TGCAGCGGGGCGACGGCTTCCTACAATGAGCAGTTCTTC
CSGATASYNEQFF
>TRBV7-6|.|.|TRBJ2-5
TGTGCCAGCAGCTTAGGAGGGTCCCAAGAGACCCAGTACTTC
CASSLGGSQETQYF
>TRBV5-1|once|TRBD2|TRBJ2-5
TGCGCCAGCAGCTTGCGGGGGGAAGAGACCCAGTACTTC
CASSLRGEETQYF
>TRBV7-9|once|.|TRBJ2-7
TGTGCCAGCAGCGGCAGCAGGGGGGACGAGCAGTACTTC
CASSGSRGDEQYF
>TRBV2|.|.|TRBJ1-2
TGTGCCAGCATAGGGTCGAACTATGGCTACACCTTC
CASIGSNYGYTF
>TRBV13|.|TRBD1|TRBJ1-4
TGTGCCAGCAGCTTCAGGGGGGACGATGAAAAACTGTTTTTT
CASSFRGDDEKLFF
>TRBV2|.|.|TRBJ2-5
TGTGCCATCCTTTCGGACCACCAAGAGACCCAGTACTTC
CAILSDHQETQYF
>TRBV14|.|.|TRBJ1-2
TGTGCCAGCATCCAAGATAGCACCCCTAACTATGGCTACACCTTC
CASIQDSTPNYGYTF
>TRBV18|.|TRBD1|TRBJ2-1
TGTGCCAGCTCACCGGACAGGGGCCCCTACAATGAGCAGTTCTTC
CASSPDRGPYNEQFF
>TRBV4-1|.|TRBD2|TRBJ2-3
TGCGCCAGCAGCCAAGATTCTCTCCCCCGGACTAGCTTAAGCACAGATACGCAGTATTTT
CASSQDSLPRTSLSTDTQYF
>TRBV13|.|.|TRBJ1-2
TGTGCCAGCAGCTTACTACGGCGACCGGGGGCCTATGGCTACACCTTC
CASSLLRRPGAYGYTF
>TRBV4-1|.|.|TRBJ1-5
TGCGCCAGCAGCCAGACTGATCGGAGCAATCAGCCCCAGCATTTT
CASSQTDRSNQPQHF
>TRBV18|few|.|TRBJ2-1
TGTGCCAGCTCAGGCCCAAGCTCCTACAATGAGCAGTTCTTC
CASSGPSSYNEQFF
>TRBV25-1|.|.|TRBJ1-1
TGTGCCAGCAGTTTCTCTTTTGAAGCTTTCTTT
CASSFSFEAFF
>TRBV30|.|TRBD2|TRBJ2-3
TGTGCCTGGAGTATAGGACTAGCGGGGCCCACAGATACGCAGTATTTT
CAWSIGLAGPTDTQYF
>TRBV30|.|.|TRBJ1-1
TGTGCCTGGGGACAGAGGAACACTGAAGCTTTCTTT
CAWGQRNTEAFF
>TRBV2|.|TRBD1|TRBJ1-2
TGTGCCAGCAGTCCACAGGGGGTTGACTATGGCTACACCTTC
CASSPQGVDYGYTF
>TRBV5-1|.|TRBD1|TRBJ1-6
TGCGCCAGCAGCTGGGCGACAGGGGATAATTCACCCCTCCACTTT
CASSWATGDNSPLHF
>TRBV6-1|few|.|TRBJ1-1
TGTGCCATCCCGGGGGATAATCTGGAAGCTTTCTTT
CAIPGDNLEAFF
>TRBV29-1|.|TRBD1|TRBJ1-1
TGCAGCGCACCGACAGGGGGCCTTGAAGCTTTCTTT
CSAPTGGLEAFF
>TRBV29-1|.|.|TRBJ1-5
TGCAGCGTAGGGGAGGGGATGGGGCAGCCCCAGCATTTT
CSVGEGMGQPQHF
>TRBV5-4|few|TRBD1|TRBJ2-7
TGTGCCAGCAGCTTGGGGACAGGCGGCTACGAGCAGTACTTC
CASSLGTGGYEQYF
>TRBV6-5|.|.|TRBJ2-1
TGTGCCAGCAGTTACGGGTGGAATGAGCAGTTCTTC
CASSYGWNEQFF
>TRBV25-1|.|.|TRBJ2-1
TGTGCCAGCGGGGACCCGGGGTTTGAGCAGTTCTTC
CASGDPGFEQFF
>TRBV25-1|.|.|TRBJ1-1
TGTGCCAGCAGTGAATCCGGACTTAACACTGAAGCTTTCTTT
CASSESGLNTEAFF